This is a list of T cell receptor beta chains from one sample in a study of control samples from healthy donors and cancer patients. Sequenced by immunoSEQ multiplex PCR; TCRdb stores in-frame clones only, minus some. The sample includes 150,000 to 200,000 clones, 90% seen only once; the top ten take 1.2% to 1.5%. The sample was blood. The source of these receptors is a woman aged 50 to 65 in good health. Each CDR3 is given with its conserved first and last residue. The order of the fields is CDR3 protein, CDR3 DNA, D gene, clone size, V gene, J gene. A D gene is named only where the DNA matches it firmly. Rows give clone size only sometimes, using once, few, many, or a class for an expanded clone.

CDR3aa: CASSSKVFSNSPLHF
CDR3nt: TGTGCCAGCAGCTCAAAGGTTTTTAGTAATTCACCCCTCCACTTT
d_gene: -
abundance: -
v_gene: TRBV11-3
j_gene: TRBJ1-6

CDR3aa: CASSLMGGQPQHF
CDR3nt: TGTGCCAGCAGTTTAATGGGAGGCCAGCCCCAGCATTTT
d_gene: -
abundance: -
v_gene: TRBV27
j_gene: TRBJ1-5

CDR3aa: CASSYSANPNTEAFF
CDR3nt: TGTGCCAGCAGTTACTCGGCCAACCCGAACACTGAAGCTTTCTTT
d_gene: -
abundance: -
v_gene: TRBV6-5
j_gene: TRBJ1-1

CDR3aa: CASSQGGGEQYF
CDR3nt: TGTGCCAGCAGCCAAGGGGGTGGCGAGCAGTACTTC
d_gene: -
abundance: -
v_gene: TRBV4-2
j_gene: TRBJ2-7

CDR3aa: CASSLQPQHF
CDR3nt: TGTGCCAGCAGCCTCCAGCCCCAGCATTTT
d_gene: -
abundance: few
v_gene: TRBV28
j_gene: TRBJ1-5

CDR3aa: CASSLGEQFF
CDR3nt: TGTGCCAGCAGCCTCGGGGAGCAGTTCTTC
d_gene: -
abundance: -
v_gene: TRBV28
j_gene: TRBJ2-1

CDR3aa: CASTLGLGAFF
CDR3nt: TGTGCCAGCACCCTGGGTCTAGGGGCTTTCTTT
d_gene: -
abundance: -
v_gene: TRBV28
j_gene: TRBJ1-1

CDR3aa: CASSFGTALNQPQHF
CDR3nt: TGTGCCAGCAGTTTCGGGACAGCTCTAAATCAGCCCCAGCATTTT
d_gene: TRBD1
abundance: -
v_gene: TRBV6-2/TRBV6-3
j_gene: TRBJ1-5

CDR3aa: CATSDFGTSGYNEQFF
CDR3nt: TGTGCCACCAGTGATTTCGGGACTAGCGGATACAATGAGCAGTTCTTC
d_gene: TRBD2
abundance: once
v_gene: TRBV24-1
j_gene: TRBJ2-1

CDR3aa: CASSSGHTKDYGYTF
CDR3nt: TGCGCCAGCAGCTCGGGACACACTAAGGACTATGGCTACACCTTC
d_gene: -
abundance: once
v_gene: TRBV5-1
j_gene: TRBJ1-2

CDR3aa: CSVPGQGNTEAFF
CDR3nt: TGCAGCGTGCCGGGACAGGGTAACACTGAAGCTTTCTTT
d_gene: TRBD1
abundance: -
v_gene: TRBV29-1
j_gene: TRBJ1-1

CDR3aa: CASSRTYEQYF
CDR3nt: TGTGCCAGCAGCCGTACCTACGAGCAGTACTTC
d_gene: -
abundance: -
v_gene: TRBV7-8
j_gene: TRBJ2-7

CDR3aa: CASSEQGWRNQPQHF
CDR3nt: TGCGCCAGCAGCGAACAGGGGTGGCGCAATCAGCCCCAGCATTTT
d_gene: TRBD1
abundance: -
v_gene: TRBV5-1
j_gene: TRBJ1-5

CDR3aa: CASSVGVVAGASTDTQYF
CDR3nt: TGTGCCAGCAGCGTAGGTGTTGTGGCGGGAGCTAGCACAGATACGCAGTATTTT
d_gene: TRBD2
abundance: -
v_gene: TRBV9
j_gene: TRBJ2-3

CDR3aa: CAITRGQGSYEQYF
CDR3nt: TGTGCCATCACCCGAGGACAGGGATCCTACGAGCAGTACTTC
d_gene: TRBD1
abundance: -
v_gene: TRBV10-3
j_gene: TRBJ2-7

CDR3aa: CASSLMLTGGVGETQYF
CDR3nt: TGTGCCAGCAGCTTAATGTTGACGGGGGGCGTTGGAGAGACCCAGTACTTC
d_gene: -
abundance: -
v_gene: TRBV11-2
j_gene: TRBJ2-5

CDR3aa: CASSFGATNTEAFF
CDR3nt: TGTGCCAGCAGCTTTGGGGCAACGAACACTGAAGCTTTCTTT
d_gene: -
abundance: -
v_gene: TRBV7-9
j_gene: TRBJ1-1

CDR3aa: CASSVSKGTSALGEQFF
CDR3nt: TGTGCCAGCAGCGTATCCAAGGGGACTAGCGCTTTAGGGGAGCAGTTCTTC
d_gene: TRBD2
abundance: -
v_gene: TRBV9
j_gene: TRBJ2-1

CDR3aa: CASSLAPTDTQYF
CDR3nt: TGTGCCAGCAGCTTAGCCCCCACAGATACGCAGTATTTT
d_gene: -
abundance: -
v_gene: TRBV7-7
j_gene: TRBJ2-3

CDR3aa: CASTPAGGVATNEKLFF
CDR3nt: TGTGCCAGCACCCCCGCGGGGGGGGTTGCAACTAATGAAAAACTGTTTTTT
d_gene: -
abundance: -
v_gene: TRBV28
j_gene: TRBJ1-4

CDR3aa: CASSLAVENTGELFF
CDR3nt: TGTGCCAGCAGCTTGGCGGTCGAGAACACCGGGGAGCTGTTTTTT
d_gene: -
abundance: -
v_gene: TRBV5-4
j_gene: TRBJ2-2

CDR3aa: CASSLGWPAYEQYF
CDR3nt: TGCGCCAGCAGCTTGGGTTGGCCGGCCTACGAGCAGTACTTC
d_gene: -
abundance: -
v_gene: TRBV5-1
j_gene: TRBJ2-7

CDR3aa: CASSERTSGAHRGTQYF
CDR3nt: TGTGCCAGCAGTGAAAGGACTAGCGGGGCCCACAGAGGGACCCAGTACTTC
d_gene: TRBD2
abundance: -
v_gene: TRBV27
j_gene: TRBJ2-5

CDR3aa: CASSLDQPPYEQYF
CDR3nt: TGTGCCAGCAGTTTGGACCAGCCCCCCTACGAGCAGTACTTC
d_gene: -
abundance: -
v_gene: TRBV27
j_gene: TRBJ2-7

CDR3aa: CASSLSGTGGKYGYTF
CDR3nt: TGTGCCAGCAGTTTATCCGGGACAGGGGGGAAATATGGCTACACCTTC
d_gene: TRBD1
abundance: -
v_gene: TRBV28
j_gene: TRBJ1-2

CDR3aa: CASSFRSGSTYNEQFF
CDR3nt: TGTGCCAGCAGTTTCCGAAGCGGGTCTACCTACAATGAGCAGTTCTTC
d_gene: -
abundance: -
v_gene: TRBV27
j_gene: TRBJ2-1

CDR3aa: CASSLGGQIDTQYF
CDR3nt: TGCGCCAGCAGCTTGGGAGGACAGATAGATACGCAGTATTTT
d_gene: -
abundance: -
v_gene: TRBV5-1
j_gene: TRBJ2-3

CDR3aa: CASRPTADYGYTF
CDR3nt: TGTGCCAGCAGGCCGACAGCGGACTATGGCTACACCTTC
d_gene: -
abundance: -
v_gene: TRBV2
j_gene: TRBJ1-2

CDR3aa: CATSSGQGWGKNIQYF
CDR3nt: TGTGCCACCAGCAGTGGACAGGGGTGGGGCAAAAACATTCAGTACTTC
d_gene: TRBD1
abundance: -
v_gene: TRBV15
j_gene: TRBJ2-4

CDR3aa: CASSLEEGSEQYF
CDR3nt: TGTGCCAGCAGCTTAGAGGAGGGAAGCGAGCAGTACTTC
d_gene: -
abundance: -
v_gene: TRBV7-7
j_gene: TRBJ2-7

CDR3aa: CATYPLLTGEIALVQETQYF
CDR3nt: TGTGCCACCTACCCGCTCCTGACAGGGGAGATAGCATTAGTGCAAGAGACCCAGTACTTC
d_gene: TRBD1
abundance: -
v_gene: TRBV28
j_gene: TRBJ2-5

CDR3aa: CANRANYGYTF
CDR3nt: TGCGCCAATCGGGCTAACTATGGCTACACCTTC
d_gene: -
abundance: -
v_gene: TRBV20-1
j_gene: TRBJ1-2

CDR3aa: CASNPTGENSPLHF
CDR3nt: TGTGCCAGCAACCCGACAGGGGAGAACTCACCCCTCCACTTT
d_gene: TRBD1
abundance: -
v_gene: TRBV9
j_gene: TRBJ1-6

CDR3aa: CASSQTLAENNEQFF
CDR3nt: TGTGCCAGCAGCCAGACACTAGCGGAGAACAATGAGCAGTTCTTC
d_gene: TRBD2
abundance: once
v_gene: TRBV4-2
j_gene: TRBJ2-1

CDR3aa: CASSPRGQGLILYEQYF
CDR3nt: TGTGCCAGCTCACCCCGTGGACAGGGTTTGATACTCTACGAGCAGTACTTC
d_gene: TRBD1
abundance: -
v_gene: TRBV18
j_gene: TRBJ2-7

CDR3aa: CASSAQGSTLQPQHF
CDR3nt: TGTGCCAGCAGCGCGCAGGGGAGTACGCTTCAGCCCCAGCATTTT
d_gene: -
abundance: -
v_gene: TRBV7-8
j_gene: TRBJ1-5

CDR3aa: CASSSSGTGREKLFF
CDR3nt: TGTGCCAGCAGTTCATCCGGGACAGGGAGAGAAAAACTGTTTTTT
d_gene: TRBD1
abundance: once
v_gene: TRBV28
j_gene: TRBJ1-4